What follows is one T cell receptor (beta chain) and its context. This record comes from a study of early T cells in non-severe SARS-CoV-2 infection. Study-wide background: RNA in bulk from unsorted whole blood was sequenced, and chains were unpaired.

The CDR3 extends over 16 amino acids. Germline lookup yields CDR1 SEHNR and CDR2 FQNEAQ (reference sequence). Trimming cost V 5 bases and J 0 bases, with 13 bases left between them. Unique molecular identifier tags were affixed to discrete cDNA molecules. TCRdb itself ran the 5' RACE reads through MiXCR, one entry per CDR3 protein. The sample contains some 89,000 distinct CDR3 sequences, approximately 10% of which appear only once. This receptor was identified in an adult who was a healthcare worker with PCR-confirmed SARS-CoV-2 infection or an uninfected control (not recorded which). The material was whole blood, obtained at baseline. The chain couples TRBV7-9 to TRBJ2-2; possibly TRBD2 for D (6 bases). CDR3 protein: CASSPSAGTNTGELFF. CDR3 in DNA: TGTGCCAGCAGCCCTTCGGCGGGGACGAACACCGGGGAGCTGTTTTTT.